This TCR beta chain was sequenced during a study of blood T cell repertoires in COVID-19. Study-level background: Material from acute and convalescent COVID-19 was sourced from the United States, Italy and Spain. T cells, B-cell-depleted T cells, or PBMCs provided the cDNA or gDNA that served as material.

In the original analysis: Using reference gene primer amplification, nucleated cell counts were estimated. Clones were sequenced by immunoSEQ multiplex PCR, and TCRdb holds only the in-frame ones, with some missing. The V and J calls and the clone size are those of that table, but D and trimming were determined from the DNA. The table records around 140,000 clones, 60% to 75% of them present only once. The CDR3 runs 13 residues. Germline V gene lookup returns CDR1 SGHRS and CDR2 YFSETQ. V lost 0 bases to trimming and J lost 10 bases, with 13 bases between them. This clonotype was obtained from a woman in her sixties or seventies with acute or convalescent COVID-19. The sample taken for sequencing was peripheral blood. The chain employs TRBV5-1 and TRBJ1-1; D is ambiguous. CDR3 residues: CASSLGPREAAFF. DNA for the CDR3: TGCGCCAGCAGCTTGGGCCCGAGGGAGGCAGCTTTCTTT.